The subject of this entry is one T cell receptor (beta chain). What it binds is not known. Sequencing used immunoSEQ multiplex PCR; TCRdb keeps in-frame clones, though not all of them. The top ten hold roughly 0.78% of the sample, which has 75,000 to 95,000 clones, roughly 91% seen once. This entry comes from a study of a mutant IDH1 vaccine in newly diagnosed glioma. Whole-study context: Earlier therapy was either radiotherapy, temozolomide, or both, and most got both.

Time point specified: week 47, end of study. The investigators gave 300 ug of mutant IDH1 20-mer peptide in each vaccine dose, together with topical imiquimod. Each patient was administered eight vaccinations, scheduled in weeks 1, 3, 5, 7, 11, 15, 19 and 23. From germline, CDR1 is MNHEY and CDR2 SMNVEV (reference sequence). V was pared by 5 bases and J by 1 base, with 15 bases between. The CDR3 is 15 residues long. Study outcomes and limitations: Induction of immune responses by the vaccine occurred in 85% to 95% of patients. Apparently unrelated to pseudoprogression were changes in the top peripheral T cell clonotypes.

The TCR was taken from a woman aged 45 to 65 with glioma. The chain combines TRBV27 with TRBJ2-7; TRBD2 is a possible D gene (5 bases). Specimen: PBMCs, collected from a glioma patient whose treatment included an IDH1 peptide vaccine. CDR3 coding DNA: TGTGCCAGCAGTCCCGCGGGTTCCTTATCCTACGAGCAGTACTTC. This gives the protein CASSPAGSLSYEQYF.